These T cell receptor beta chains were read from a single sample in a study of response to subunit inactivated influenza vaccine. TCRdb processed the RT-PCR reads anew with MiXCR; each CDR3 protein has one entry. Of approximately 310,000 distinct CDR3 sequences listed, about a fifth are singletons. Sequences were derived from PBMCs from blood, sampled approximately 20 months after vaccination. The origin of the receptors is a man in his fifties or sixties who received an inactivated influenza vaccine. Each CDR3 is given with its conserved first and last residue. D genes are given only for firm matches. The size field is filled for only some rows; it gives once, few, many or a size class.

CDR3nt: TGTGCCAGCGGGCTACCGGGACATGCCGAAGAGACCCAGTACTTC; CDR3aa: CASGLPGHAEETQYF; v_gene: TRBV7-6; j_gene: TRBJ2-5; abundance: -; d_gene: -
CDR3nt: TGTGCCAGCAGTCCTTTGACAGGCGGGAATTCACCCCTCCACTTT; CDR3aa: CASSPLTGGNSPLHF; v_gene: TRBV6-2/TRBV6-3; j_gene: TRBJ1-6; abundance: many; d_gene: -
CDR3nt: TGCGCCAGCAGCCCTCCCGGGGGGAGCTATGGCTACACCTTC; CDR3aa: CASSPPGGSYGYTF; v_gene: TRBV4-3; j_gene: TRBJ1-2; abundance: many; d_gene: -
CDR3nt: TGCGCCAGCAGCCAAGATTGGGGCGTGAGTGAGCAGTTCTTC; CDR3aa: CASSQDWGVSEQFF; v_gene: TRBV4-3; j_gene: TRBJ2-1; abundance: -; d_gene: -
CDR3nt: TGTGCCAGCAGCGAGCAGTCACTCTCTGGAAACACCATATATTTT; CDR3aa: CASSEQSLSGNTIYF; v_gene: TRBV9; j_gene: TRBJ1-3; abundance: few; d_gene: -
CDR3nt: TGTGCCACCTCCTCGACAGGCGTGGGTCAGCCCCAGCATTTT; CDR3aa: CATSSTGVGQPQHF; v_gene: TRBV19; j_gene: TRBJ1-5; abundance: many; d_gene: -
CDR3nt: TGTGCCAGCAGCCTAAGGACAGAAAGAAGAGAGACCCAGTACTTC; CDR3aa: CASSLRTERRETQYF; v_gene: TRBV7-2; j_gene: TRBJ2-5; abundance: -; d_gene: -
CDR3nt: TGCAGTGCTAGACAACCGGGACAGGGAGATGAAAAACTGTTTTTT; CDR3aa: CSARQPGQGDEKLFF; v_gene: TRBV20-1; j_gene: TRBJ1-4; abundance: few; d_gene: TRBD1
CDR3nt: TGTGCCAGCAAACCAATTACCGGGACAGGGACTGAAAAACTGTTTTTT; CDR3aa: CASKPITGTGTEKLFF; v_gene: TRBV6-1; j_gene: TRBJ1-4; abundance: few; d_gene: TRBD1
CDR3nt: TGTGCCAGCAGCAAAGGGACAGCCGAGCAGTACTTC; CDR3aa: CASSKGTAEQYF; v_gene: TRBV13; j_gene: TRBJ2-7; abundance: -; d_gene: TRBD1
CDR3nt: TGTGCCAGCGGACCGGGTGGAGAGGGACCCTACGAGCAGTACTTC; CDR3aa: CASGPGGEGPYEQYF; v_gene: TRBV4-2; j_gene: TRBJ2-7; abundance: few; d_gene: -
CDR3nt: TGTGCCAGCACCCCTAGCAGCTCCTATAATTCACCCCTCCACTTT; CDR3aa: CASTPSSSYNSPLHF; v_gene: TRBV2; j_gene: TRBJ1-6; abundance: -; d_gene: -
CDR3nt: TGTGCCAGCAGCCTTGGACAGGACTACGAGCAGTACTTC; CDR3aa: CASSLGQDYEQYF; v_gene: TRBV7-6; j_gene: TRBJ2-7; abundance: many; d_gene: TRBD1
CDR3nt: TGCAGTGCTAGGACCCCCCAGCGGGAGGCTAACGGGGAGCTGTTTTTT; CDR3aa: CSARTPQREANGELFF; v_gene: TRBV20-1; j_gene: TRBJ2-2; abundance: -; d_gene: TRBD2
CDR3nt: TGTGCCACCAGTGGGACGGGAGGGAACACTGAAGCTTTCTTT; CDR3aa: CATSGTGGNTEAFF; v_gene: TRBV24-1; j_gene: TRBJ1-1; abundance: few; d_gene: -
CDR3nt: TGCAGCGTCTCGGCCCAACAAGAGACCCAGTACTTC; CDR3aa: CSVSAQQETQYF; v_gene: TRBV29-1; j_gene: TRBJ2-5; abundance: -; d_gene: -
CDR3nt: TGTGCCAGCAGAACCCCCGGGCCTGGGGAAAAACTGTTTTTT; CDR3aa: CASRTPGPGEKLFF; v_gene: TRBV6-1; j_gene: TRBJ1-4; abundance: -; d_gene: -
CDR3nt: TGTGCCAGCAGTCATGGGACAGCCGTGAACACTGAAGCTTTCTTT; CDR3aa: CASSHGTAVNTEAFF; v_gene: TRBV28; j_gene: TRBJ1-1; abundance: -; d_gene: TRBD1
CDR3nt: TGTGCCAGCAGCTTAGATCCCCCTACAGGGTCGAACACTGAAGCTTTCTTT; CDR3aa: CASSLDPPTGSNTEAFF; v_gene: TRBV7-6; j_gene: TRBJ1-1; abundance: few; d_gene: -
CDR3nt: TGTGCCAGCGCTAGGGACTCCAGATACAATGAGCAGTTCTTC; CDR3aa: CASARDSRYNEQFF; v_gene: TRBV25-1; j_gene: TRBJ2-1; abundance: -; d_gene: -
CDR3nt: TGCAGCGTCGGGGACACCCTGAACACTGAAGCTTTCTTT; CDR3aa: CSVGDTLNTEAFF; v_gene: TRBV29-1; j_gene: TRBJ1-1; abundance: few; d_gene: -
CDR3nt: TGCAGTGCTAGAGTCCCCCTGGGAGGGGGGAACACTGAAGCTTTCTTT; CDR3aa: CSARVPLGGGNTEAFF; v_gene: TRBV20-1; j_gene: TRBJ1-1; abundance: -; d_gene: -
CDR3nt: TGTGCCAGCTCACCGAGGGGGGAAGAGACCCAGTACTTC; CDR3aa: CASSPRGEETQYF; v_gene: TRBV18; j_gene: TRBJ2-5; abundance: few; d_gene: -
CDR3nt: TGTGCCAGCAGCTTATATCAGACAACTAATGAAAAACTGTTTTTT; CDR3aa: CASSLYQTTNEKLFF; v_gene: TRBV7-2; j_gene: TRBJ1-4; abundance: few; d_gene: -
CDR3nt: TGTGCCAGCAAGGGACAGGTAGCTTCCAATTCAGCCCTCCACTTT; CDR3aa: CASKGQVASNSALHF; v_gene: TRBV6-1; j_gene: TRBJ1-6; abundance: -; d_gene: TRBD1
CDR3nt: TGTGCCAGCAGCTTAGTAAAGGGATACGAGCAGTACTTC; CDR3aa: CASSLVKGYEQYF; v_gene: TRBV11-2; j_gene: TRBJ2-7; abundance: many; d_gene: -
CDR3nt: TGCAGTGCTAACCCCCTAGTCTACACTGAAGCTTTCTTT; CDR3aa: CSANPLVYTEAFF; v_gene: TRBV20-1; j_gene: TRBJ1-1; abundance: few; d_gene: -
CDR3nt: TGTGCCAGCAGTAGAGACAAGGATGAGCAGTTCTTC; CDR3aa: CASSRDKDEQFF; v_gene: TRBV12-3/TRBV12-4; j_gene: TRBJ2-1; abundance: -; d_gene: -
CDR3nt: TGCGCCAGCAGCTTGGCCTCAACAGGGGCCCGGGGGGGTTCACCCCTCCACTTT; CDR3aa: CASSLASTGARGGSPLHF; v_gene: TRBV5-1; j_gene: TRBJ1-6; abundance: few; d_gene: TRBD1
CDR3nt: TGTGCCTGGAGTGTAGACGGGGAGCTGTTTTTT; CDR3aa: CAWSVDGELFF; v_gene: TRBV30; j_gene: TRBJ2-2; abundance: -; d_gene: -
CDR3nt: TGTGCCAGTAGTACCTCGGGGGTGCGCACAGATACGCAGTATTTT; CDR3aa: CASSTSGVRTDTQYF; v_gene: TRBV19; j_gene: TRBJ2-3; abundance: -; d_gene: -
CDR3nt: TGTGCCACCAGCAAGGGGTGGGACTATGGCTACACCTTC; CDR3aa: CATSKGWDYGYTF; v_gene: TRBV15; j_gene: TRBJ1-2; abundance: -; d_gene: -
CDR3nt: TGTGCCAGCAGTACCTGGGAAGGGGACACCGGGGAGCTGTTTTTT; CDR3aa: CASSTWEGDTGELFF; v_gene: TRBV12-3/TRBV12-4; j_gene: TRBJ2-2; abundance: few; d_gene: -
CDR3nt: TGTGCCAGCAGTTTGGCGGGAGGTAATGAGCAGTTCTTC; CDR3aa: CASSLAGGNEQFF; v_gene: TRBV12-3/TRBV12-4; j_gene: TRBJ2-1; abundance: few; d_gene: TRBD2
CDR3nt: TGTGCCAGCACCCAGGGCCTCCTCTATGGCTACACCTTC; CDR3aa: CASTQGLLYGYTF; v_gene: TRBV6-6; j_gene: TRBJ1-2; abundance: -; d_gene: -
CDR3nt: TGTGCCAGCACGGAGGAAGGCTACAATGAGCAGTTCTTC; CDR3aa: CASTEEGYNEQFF; v_gene: TRBV2; j_gene: TRBJ2-1; abundance: few; d_gene: -
CDR3nt: TGTGCCAGCGCTCTCCCGCGGGTCCCTTCAGATACGCAGTATTTT; CDR3aa: CASALPRVPSDTQYF; v_gene: TRBV21-1; j_gene: TRBJ2-3; abundance: -; d_gene: -